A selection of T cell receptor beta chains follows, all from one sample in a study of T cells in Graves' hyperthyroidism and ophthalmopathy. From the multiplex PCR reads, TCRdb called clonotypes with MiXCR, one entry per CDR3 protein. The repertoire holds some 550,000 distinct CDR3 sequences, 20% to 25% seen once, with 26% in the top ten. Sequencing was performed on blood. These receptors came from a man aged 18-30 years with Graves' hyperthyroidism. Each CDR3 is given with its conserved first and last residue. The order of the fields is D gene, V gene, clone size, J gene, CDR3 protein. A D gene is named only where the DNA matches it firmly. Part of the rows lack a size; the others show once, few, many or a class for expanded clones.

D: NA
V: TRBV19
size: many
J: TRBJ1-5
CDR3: CASSMQGKIGNQPQHF

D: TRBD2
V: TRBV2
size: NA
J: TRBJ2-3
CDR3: CASWTSGYTDTQYF

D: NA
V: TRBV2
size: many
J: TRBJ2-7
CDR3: CASDAGMSYEQYF

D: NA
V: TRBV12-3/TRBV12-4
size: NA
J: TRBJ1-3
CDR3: CASSFGRFSGNTIYF

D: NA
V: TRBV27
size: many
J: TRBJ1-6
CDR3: CASSLQALDNSPLHF

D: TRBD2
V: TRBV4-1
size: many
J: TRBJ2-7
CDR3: CASSRLGLADSYEQYF

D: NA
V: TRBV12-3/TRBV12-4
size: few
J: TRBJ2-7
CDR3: CASSFGQPSYEQYF

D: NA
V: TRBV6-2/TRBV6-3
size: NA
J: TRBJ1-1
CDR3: CASSYTTGTYEAFF

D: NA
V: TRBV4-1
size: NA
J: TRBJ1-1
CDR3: CASSHGGTLGDTEAFF

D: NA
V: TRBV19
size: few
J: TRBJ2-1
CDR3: CASSMGSSYNEQFF

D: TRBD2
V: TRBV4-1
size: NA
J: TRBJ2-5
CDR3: CASSQAASGEETQYF

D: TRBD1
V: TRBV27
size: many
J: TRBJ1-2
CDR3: CASSLSGGRGYTF

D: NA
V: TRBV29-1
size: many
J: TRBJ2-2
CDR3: CSVPGFQGGELFF

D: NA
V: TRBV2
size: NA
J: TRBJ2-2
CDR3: CASCPKNTGELFF

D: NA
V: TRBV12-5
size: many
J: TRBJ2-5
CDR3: CASGLDLETQYF

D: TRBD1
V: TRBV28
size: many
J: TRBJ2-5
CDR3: CASSPGQGFETQYF

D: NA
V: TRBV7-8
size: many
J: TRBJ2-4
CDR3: CASSLGPGEAKNIQYF

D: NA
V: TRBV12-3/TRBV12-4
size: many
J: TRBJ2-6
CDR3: CASTLPQGSVANVLTF

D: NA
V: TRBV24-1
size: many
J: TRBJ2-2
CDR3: CATMGEWDTGELFF

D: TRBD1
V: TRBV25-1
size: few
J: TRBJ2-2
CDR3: CASSYRGPLLPAADTGELFF

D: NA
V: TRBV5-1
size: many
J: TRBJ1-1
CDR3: CASSSEPNTEAFF

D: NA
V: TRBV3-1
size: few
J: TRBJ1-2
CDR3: CASSQDAYRVSDGYTF

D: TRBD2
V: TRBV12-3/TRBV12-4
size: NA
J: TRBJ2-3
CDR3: CASSFSSGEGYTQYF

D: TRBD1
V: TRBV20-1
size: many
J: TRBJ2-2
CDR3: CSATSTGGAGELFF

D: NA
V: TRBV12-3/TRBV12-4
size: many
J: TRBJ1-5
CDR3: CASDIRRGGNQPQHF

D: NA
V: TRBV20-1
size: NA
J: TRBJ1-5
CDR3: CSAVDGGQPQHF

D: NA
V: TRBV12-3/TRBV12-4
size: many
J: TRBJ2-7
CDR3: CASSIGHASYEQYF

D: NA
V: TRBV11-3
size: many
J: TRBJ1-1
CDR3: CASSPGERRKAFF

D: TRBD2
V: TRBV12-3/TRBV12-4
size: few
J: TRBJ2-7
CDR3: CASGTSGRSSYEQYF

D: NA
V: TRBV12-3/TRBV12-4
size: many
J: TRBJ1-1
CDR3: CASHLRGVHTEAFF

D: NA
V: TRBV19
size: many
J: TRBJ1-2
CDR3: CASSMTDFYGYTF

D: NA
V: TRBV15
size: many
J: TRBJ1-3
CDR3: CATSRGDSNTIYF

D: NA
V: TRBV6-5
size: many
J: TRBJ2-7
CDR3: CASRITGEGAYEQYF

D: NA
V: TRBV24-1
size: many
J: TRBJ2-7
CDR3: CATSFRPSTEAYEQYF

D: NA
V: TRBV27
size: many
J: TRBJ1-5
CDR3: CASPWVNHQPQHF

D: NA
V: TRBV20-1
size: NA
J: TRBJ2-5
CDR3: CSAYSVQETQYF

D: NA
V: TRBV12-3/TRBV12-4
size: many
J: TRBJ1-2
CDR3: CASRTGPTNYGYTF

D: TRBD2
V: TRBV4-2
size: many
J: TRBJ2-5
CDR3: CASSQDTSGGAETQYF

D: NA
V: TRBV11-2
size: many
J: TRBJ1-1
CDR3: CASSAPTEGNTEAFF

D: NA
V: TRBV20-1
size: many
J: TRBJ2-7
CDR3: CSARKGLWAYEQYF

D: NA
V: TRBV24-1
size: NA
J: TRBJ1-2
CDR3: CATSDPQGGNYGYTF

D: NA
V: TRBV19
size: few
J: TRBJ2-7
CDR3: CASSMGARDWYYEQYF

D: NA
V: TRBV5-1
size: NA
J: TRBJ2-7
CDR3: CASSLSSRVYEQYF

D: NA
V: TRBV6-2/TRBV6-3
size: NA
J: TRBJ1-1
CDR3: CASHGFGLYEAEAFF

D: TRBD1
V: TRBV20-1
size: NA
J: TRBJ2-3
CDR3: CSARENRGLDTQYF